This record looks at one T cell receptor beta chain sequence and its context. Its antigen remains unknown. Construction of the TCRbeta library involved unique molecular identifiers. MiXCR, run by TCRdb on the PCR reads, gives a single entry per CDR3 protein. The sample includes about 27,000 distinct CDR3 sequences, over 15% of them seen just once. The sample comes from a study of T-cell reconstitution after alpha-beta-depleted transplantation in children. CDR3 length: 16 residues. The germline V gene encodes CDR1 SGDLS and CDR2 YYNGEE. Trimming removed 0 bases from V and 0 bases from J, with 9 bases in between. Study-level results: One year after transplant, T-cell counts and diversity came mostly from newly produced T cells.

The chain carries TRBV9 and TRBJ2-2; no definite D call. The material was PBMCs, mostly from graft donor cells, obtained 60 days after TCRalphabeta/CD19-depleted stem cell transplant. This clonotype was obtained from a male patient between 2 and 15 years old who had a stem cell transplant for acute lymphoblastic leukemia, so the T cells may come from the graft donor. The DNA of the CDR3 is TGTGCCAGCAGCGTAGCAGCGTCCGCGAACACCGGGGAGCTGTTTTTT. As protein: CASSVAASANTGELFF.